This T cell receptor (beta chain) came from a study of response to subunit inactivated influenza vaccine. Remarks on this clonotype: Its antigen is not known.

One entry per CDR3 protein results from TCRdb running MiXCR on the RT-PCR reads. The sample has more than 450,000 distinct CDR3 sequences, about an eighth seen once. Regarding the study as a whole: Researchers suggested that each seasonal influenza vaccination recruits few new T cells.

The CDR3 is 15 residues long. Losses at the gene ends were 1 base for V and 3 bases for J; bases not matched to a gene: 3. Germline CDR1 SGHTA, CDR2 FQGNSA. This chain connects TRBV7-2 to TRBJ2-7; 10 bases match TRBD2. The source material was PBMCs from blood, sampled on the day of vaccination. The sequence was obtained from a middle-aged man who received an inactivated influenza vaccine. The CDR3 region has the DNA TGTGCCAGCAGCTTAGTGAGCGGGGGGGGCTACGAGCAGTACTTC. This translates into CASSLVSGGGYEQYF.